This TCR beta chain was obtained from a study of blood T cell repertoires in COVID-19 (dated by TCRdb to 2020 to 2021). For the study in its entirety: Collaborator samples came from the United States, Italy and Spain and covered acute and convalescent phases of COVID-19. A freely available public database, intended as a resource for researchers studying the immune response to SARS-CoV-2, is where the repertoires were released. The dataset comprised deeply sampled blood TCRbeta repertoires from subjects exposed to, actively infected with, or recovered from COVID-19. A de-identified subject ID, COVID-19 status, age in years and sex were almost always included in the sample metadata. The material from the prospective study consisted of cDNA or gDNA derived from T cells, B-cell-depleted T cells, or PBMCs. The samples were drawn from the first 160 participants of the ongoing ImmuneRACE study and from 1,254 subjects provided by 6 global collaborators. Where available, HLA class I and class II types were obtained from metadata supplied by the sample provider rather than from assay-based typing.

Enrolling through a virtual design, the prospective study's participants ranged in age from roughly 18 to 90 years and lived across 24 United States geographic areas. To assign participants to cohorts, the prospective study relied on clinical history that participants themselves reported in a screening survey and a study questionnaire. For ImmuneRACE Cohort 3, a participant was defined as recovered based on two consecutive negative NP/OP PCR tests, clearance by a healthcare professional, or resolution of symptoms. Each participant in the prospective study had whole blood, serum and a nasopharyngeal or oropharyngeal swab collected by mobile phlebotomists. Prospective study participants could optionally give additional blood draws and questionnaires over an approximately 2-month period. Blood samples from the prospective study were shipped frozen or at room temperature prior to DNA extraction. The germline V gene (reference sequence) specifies LNHDA as CDR1 and SQIVND as CDR2. The CDR3 goes from the cysteine to the phenylalanine over 14 residues. Of the read, only the CDR3 DNA is kept; its 42 bases are in frame from base 1. V lost 4 bases and J lost 4 bases, and the count of bases not matched to a germline gene is 4.

Study-level results and caveats: The amount of clinical and demographic metadata varied by source and participant and was provided uncurated.

TCRbeta CDR3 regions were amplified from genomic DNA by means of the immunoSEQ Assay, a bias-controlled multiplex PCR. Per the authors' processing: The number of nucleated cells in each sample was estimated by amplification of reference gene primers within the assay. To quantify the absolute abundance of each unique TCRbeta CDR3 rearrangement, sequence reads were collapsed and filtered. For each sample, productive Simpson clonality was calculated by taking the square root of Simpson's diversity index across productive rearrangements. TCRdb limited this immuneACCESS table to in-frame rearrangements with V and J called. A share of clones is missing; checked studies link under half to unresolved V genes, and the rest is unexplained. V and J calls and clone size come straight from that table; D and trimming were deduced from the DNA. The sample table holds around 290,000 clones, of which 89% were seen once. 1.5% to 2% of the sample lies in the top ten.

This clone was recorded a few times. The specificity of this receptor is unknown. Qualities for individual bases were not recorded, and no much larger clone is one base off. This receptor was identified in a woman between 35 and 50 years old who had recovered from COVID-19. The receptor chain draws on TRBV19 and TRBJ2-3, with 8 junctional bases fitting TRBD1. Material: PBMCs or T cells enriched from blood (not recorded which). The CDR3 amino acid sequence is: CASSRTGPADTQYF. The nucleotide sequence is TGTGCCAGTAGTAGGACAGGGCCAGCAGATACGCAGTATTTT.